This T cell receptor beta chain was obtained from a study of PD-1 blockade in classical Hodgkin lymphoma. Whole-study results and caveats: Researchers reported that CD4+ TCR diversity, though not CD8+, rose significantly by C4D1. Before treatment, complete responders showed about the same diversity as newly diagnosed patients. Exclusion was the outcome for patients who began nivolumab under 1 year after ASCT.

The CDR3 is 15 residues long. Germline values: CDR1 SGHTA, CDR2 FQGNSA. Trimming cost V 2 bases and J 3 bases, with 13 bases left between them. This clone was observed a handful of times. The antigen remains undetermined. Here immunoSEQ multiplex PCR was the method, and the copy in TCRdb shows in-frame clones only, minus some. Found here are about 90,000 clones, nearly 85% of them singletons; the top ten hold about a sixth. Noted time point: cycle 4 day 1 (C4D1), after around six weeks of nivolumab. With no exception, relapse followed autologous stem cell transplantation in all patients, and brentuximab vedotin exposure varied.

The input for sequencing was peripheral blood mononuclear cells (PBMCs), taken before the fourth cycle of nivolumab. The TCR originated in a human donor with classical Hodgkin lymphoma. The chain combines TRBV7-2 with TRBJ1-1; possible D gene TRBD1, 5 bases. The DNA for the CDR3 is TGTGCCAGCAGCTTAAACGAGTGGGGGGACACTGAAGCTTTCTTT. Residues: CASSLNEWGDTEAFF.